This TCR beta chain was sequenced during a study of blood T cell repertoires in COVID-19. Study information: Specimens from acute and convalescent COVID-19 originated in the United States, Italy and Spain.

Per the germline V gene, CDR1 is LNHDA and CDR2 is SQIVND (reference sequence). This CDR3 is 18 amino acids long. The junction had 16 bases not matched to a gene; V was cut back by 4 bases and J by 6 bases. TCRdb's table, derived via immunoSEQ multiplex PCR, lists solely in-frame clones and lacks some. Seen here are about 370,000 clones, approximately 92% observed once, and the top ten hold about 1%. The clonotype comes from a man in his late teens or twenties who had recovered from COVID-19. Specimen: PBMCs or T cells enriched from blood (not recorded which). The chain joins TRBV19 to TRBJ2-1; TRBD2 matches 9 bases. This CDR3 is CASSNPSGIPSYSNEQFF. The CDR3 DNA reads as TGTGCCAGTAGTAACCCTAGCGGGATTCCCTCTTATAGCAATGAGCAGTTCTTC.